The T cell receptor (beta chain) under discussion was sequenced for a study of cytomegalovirus exposure and HLA in healthy donors. Both 60 Vbeta primers and 13 Jbeta primers went into the PCR. Original handling: Counted up in a later analysis, unique TCR beta chains came to some 75 million, with around 11 million shared. TCRdb's copy holds only in-frame clones and misses some; the assay was immunoSEQ multiplex PCR. V, J and clone size reflect that table, while D and trimming were determined from the DNA. The table has 150,000 or so clones, roughly three quarters seen once. Trimming removed 3 bases at V and 3 bases at J, with 8 bases between. This CDR3 has 13 residues. Germline loops: CDR1 KGHSH, CDR2 LQKENI. Points on this clone: The antigen is not known. Other DNA sequences in this sample translate to the same CDR3.

General study points: Available immune exposure information covered CMV serostatus only. Some V segments could not be told apart, so they were left out, TRBV6-2 and TRBV6-3 among them. V- and J-gene trimming of TCR beta was linked (in a later analysis) to a missense DCLRE1C variant.

The V and J genes are TRBV18 and TRBJ1-1; a weak D match, TRBD1 (5 bases). The TCR comes from a young man in good health and CMV-seropositive. Sequencing was carried out using PBMCs. CDR3 in amino acids: CASSPGQDTEAFF. For the CDR3, the DNA is TGTGCCAGCTCACCGGGGCAGGACACTGAAGCTTTCTTT.